This entry lists 6 T cell receptor beta chains sequenced from one sample in a study of blood T cell repertoires in COVID-19. The table came from immunoSEQ multiplex PCR; TCRdb's copy has only in-frame clones and leaves some out. The sample lists approximately 350,000 clones, roughly 84% seen once, with approximately 3.1% in the top ten. Sequenced material: PBMCs or T cells enriched from blood (not recorded which). These receptors came from a woman between 25 and 40 years old who had recovered from COVID-19.

The rearrangement joins TRBV28 to TRBJ1-1, with unresolved D. There are 13 residues in the CDR3. The V gene lost 10 bases and the J gene lost 13 bases, with 25 bases spanning the gap. From germline, CDR1 is MDHEN and CDR2 SYDVKM. The CDR3, as DNA: TGTGCCACCCTTATGGGTAAACGGGGTTCGGTTTTCTTT. It yields the protein CATLMGKRGSVFF.

The chain has TRBV19 and TRBJ2-1, with TRBD2 matching 9 bases. The trim removed 5 bases at V and 6 bases at J, leaving 14 bases unmatched. The CDR3 totals 17 residues. CDR1 and CDR2 from the germline V gene are LNHDA and SQIVND (reference sequence). The CDR3 DNA follows: TGTGCCAGTAGTTCCAGTCTAGCGGGGACCCTGCCCAATGAGCAGTTCTTC. As protein: CASSSSLAGTLPNEQFF.

The chain couples TRBV7-2 to TRBJ2-6; D perhaps matches TRBD1 (6 bases). The V gene lost 2 bases and the J gene lost 0 bases, with 14 bases spanning the gap. From germline, CDR1 is SGHTA and CDR2 FQGNSA. CDR3 length: 18 residues. CDR3 in amino acids: CASSLSTGSPSGANVLTF. The CDR3 coding sequence is TGTGCCAGCAGCTTATCAACAGGGAGCCCCTCTGGGGCCAACGTCCTGACTTTC.

This chain uses TRBV27 with TRBJ2-7, with D possibly being TRBD1 (5 bases). This CDR3 region has 14 residues. Germline CDR1 and CDR2: MNHEY and SMNVEV (reference sequence). The ends were cut back, 3 bases at V and 4 bases at J, with 13 bases in the middle. The DNA for the CDR3 is TGTGCCAGCAGTTTGATTTCAGGGATATACGAGCAGTACTTC. Residues: CASSLISGIYEQYF.

The genes are TRBV2 and TRBJ1-5; maybe TRBD1 (6 bases). Trimming took 2 bases from V and 7 from J, leaving 18 bases between them. This CDR3 contains 16 residues. Germline CDR1 is SNHLY and CDR2 is FYNNEI. The CDR3 protein is CASSELRKGGGQPQHF. CDR3 nucleotides: TGTGCCAGCAGTGAACTACGGAAAGGGGGTGGACAGCCCCAGCATTTT.

The chain combines TRBV7-8 with TRBJ2-1; 9 nucleotides match TRBD2. Per germline, CDR1 SGHVS and CDR2 FQNEAQ. This CDR3 region has 17 residues. V was clipped by 2 bases and J by 8 bases; unmatched bases: 13. The CDR3 reads CASSLWERGASRDEQFF. CDR3 DNA: TGTGCCAGCAGCTTATGGGAGCGGGGGGCGTCTCGCGATGAGCAGTTCTTC.